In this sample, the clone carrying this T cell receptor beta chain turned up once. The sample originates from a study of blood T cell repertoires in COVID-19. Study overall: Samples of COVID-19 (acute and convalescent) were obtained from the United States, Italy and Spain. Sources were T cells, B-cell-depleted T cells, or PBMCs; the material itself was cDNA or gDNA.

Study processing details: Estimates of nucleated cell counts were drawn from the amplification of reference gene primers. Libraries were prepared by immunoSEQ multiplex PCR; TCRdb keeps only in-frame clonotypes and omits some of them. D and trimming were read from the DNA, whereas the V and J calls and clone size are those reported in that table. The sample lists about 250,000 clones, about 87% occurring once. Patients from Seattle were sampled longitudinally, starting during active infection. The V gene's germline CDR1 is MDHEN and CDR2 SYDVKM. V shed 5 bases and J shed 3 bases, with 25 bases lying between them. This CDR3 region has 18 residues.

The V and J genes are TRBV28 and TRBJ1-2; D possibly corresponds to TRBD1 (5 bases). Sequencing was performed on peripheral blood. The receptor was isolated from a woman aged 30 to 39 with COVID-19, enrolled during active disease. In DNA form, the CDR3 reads TGTGCCAGCAGTGAATTATTGCCATCCCCCGGCAGGGACTATGGCTACACCTTC. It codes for CASSELLPSPGRDYGYTF.